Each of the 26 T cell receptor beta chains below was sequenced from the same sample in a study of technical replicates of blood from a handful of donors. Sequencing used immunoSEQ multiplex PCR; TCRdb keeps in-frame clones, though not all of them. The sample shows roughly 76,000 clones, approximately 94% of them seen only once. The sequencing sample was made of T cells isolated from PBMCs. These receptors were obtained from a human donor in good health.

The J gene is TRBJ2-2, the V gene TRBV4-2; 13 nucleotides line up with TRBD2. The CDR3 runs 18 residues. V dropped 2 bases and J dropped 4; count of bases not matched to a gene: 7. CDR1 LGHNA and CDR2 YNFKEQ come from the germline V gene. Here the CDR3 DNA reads TGTGCCAGCAGCCAAAGGACTAGCGGGAGTAGCCCCACCGGGGAGCTGTTTTTT. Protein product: CASSQRTSGSSPTGELFF.

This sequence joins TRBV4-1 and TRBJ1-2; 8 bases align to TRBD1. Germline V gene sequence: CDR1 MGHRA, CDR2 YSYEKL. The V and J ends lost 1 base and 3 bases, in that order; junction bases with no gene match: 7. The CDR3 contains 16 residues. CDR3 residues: CASSQVGGQAYYGYTF. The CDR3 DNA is TGCGCCAGCAGCCAAGTTGGGGGACAGGCGTACTATGGCTACACCTTC.

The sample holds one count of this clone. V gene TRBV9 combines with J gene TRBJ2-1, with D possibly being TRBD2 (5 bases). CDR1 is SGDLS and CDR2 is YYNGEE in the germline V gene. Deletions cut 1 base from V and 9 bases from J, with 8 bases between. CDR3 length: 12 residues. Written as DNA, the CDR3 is TGTGCCAGCAGCGTATACCGGGGTGAGCAGTTCTTC. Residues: CASSVYRGEQFF.

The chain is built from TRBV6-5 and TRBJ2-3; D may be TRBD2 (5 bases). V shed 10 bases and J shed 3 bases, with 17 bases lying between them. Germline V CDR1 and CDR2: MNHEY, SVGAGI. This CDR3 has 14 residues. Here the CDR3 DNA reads TGTGCCACCAAAACTAGTCCCGGTACAGATACGCAGTATTTT. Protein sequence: CATKTSPGTDTQYF.

The CDR3 DNA follows: TGCGCCAGCAGCTTGGCGCAGGGGGCGCCCGGAAACACCATATATTTT. This encodes CASSLAQGAPGNTIYF. The gene calls are TRBV5-1 and TRBJ1-3; 8 bases are a match to TRBD1. The CDR3 spans 16 residues. CDR1 and CDR2 (germline): SGHRS, YFSETQ. After removal of 0 bases from V and 4 bases from J, the junction contained 6 bases not matched to a gene. The entire variable domain, with the rest obtained from reference TRBV5-1 and TRBJ1-3, is as follows: KAGVTQTPRYLIKTRGQQVTLSCSPISGHRSVSWYQQTPGQGLQFLFEYFSETQRNKGNFPGRFSGRQFSNSRSEMNVSTLELGDSALYLCASSLAQGAPGNTIYFGEGSWLTVV.

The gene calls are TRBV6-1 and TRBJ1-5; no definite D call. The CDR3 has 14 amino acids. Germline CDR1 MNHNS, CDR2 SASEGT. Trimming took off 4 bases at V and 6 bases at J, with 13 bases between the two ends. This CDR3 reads CASSAQARGQPQHF. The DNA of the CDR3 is TGTGCCAGCAGTGCCCAGGCACGGGGTCAGCCCCAGCATTTT.

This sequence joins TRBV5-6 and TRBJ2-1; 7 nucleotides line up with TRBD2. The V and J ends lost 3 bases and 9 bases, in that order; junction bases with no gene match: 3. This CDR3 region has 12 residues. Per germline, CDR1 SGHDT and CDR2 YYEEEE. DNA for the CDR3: TGTGCCAGCAGCTCACCGGGGGGTGAGCAGTTCTTC. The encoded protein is CASSSPGGEQFF.

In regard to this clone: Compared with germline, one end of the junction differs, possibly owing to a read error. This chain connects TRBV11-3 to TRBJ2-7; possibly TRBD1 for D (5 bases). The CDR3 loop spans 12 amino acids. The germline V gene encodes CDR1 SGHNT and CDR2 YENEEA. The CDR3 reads CASSLSLGRVHF. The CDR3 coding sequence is TGTGCCAGCAGCTTGAGTCTGGGCAGGGTGCACTTC.

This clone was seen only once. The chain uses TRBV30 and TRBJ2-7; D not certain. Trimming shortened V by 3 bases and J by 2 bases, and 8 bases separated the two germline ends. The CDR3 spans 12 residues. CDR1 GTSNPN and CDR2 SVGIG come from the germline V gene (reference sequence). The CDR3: CAWRRQAYEQYF. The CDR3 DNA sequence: TGTGCCTGGAGAAGGCAGGCCTACGAGCAGTACTTC.

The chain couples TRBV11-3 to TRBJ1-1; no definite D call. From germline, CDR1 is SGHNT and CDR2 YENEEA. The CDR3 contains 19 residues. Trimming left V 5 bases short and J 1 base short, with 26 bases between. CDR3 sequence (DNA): TGTGCCAGCAGCCCTTATACTGCATCAAAGTTAGGAGGGAACACTGAAGCTTTCTTT. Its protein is CASSPYTASKLGGNTEAFF.

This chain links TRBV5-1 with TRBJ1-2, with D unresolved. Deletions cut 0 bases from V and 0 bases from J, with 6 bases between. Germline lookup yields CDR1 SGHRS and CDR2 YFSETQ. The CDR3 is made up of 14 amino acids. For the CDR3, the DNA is TGCGCCAGCAGCTTGGGCGGGTCTAACTATGGCTACACCTTC. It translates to CASSLGGSNYGYTF.

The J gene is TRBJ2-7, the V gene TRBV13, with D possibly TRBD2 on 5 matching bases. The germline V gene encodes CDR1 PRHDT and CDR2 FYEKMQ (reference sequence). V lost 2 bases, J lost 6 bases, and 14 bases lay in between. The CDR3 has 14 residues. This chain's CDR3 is CASSLTLNEGEQYF. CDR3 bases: TGTGCCAGCAGCTTAACCTTAAACGAGGGCGAGCAGTACTTC.

DNA of the CDR3: TGCGCCAGCAGCTTGGACGGGGGGCCGATCAATGAGCAGTTCTTC. Protein sequence: CASSLDGGPINEQFF. The V gene is TRBV5-1, the J gene TRBJ2-1; maybe TRBD2 (7 bases). V dropped 0 bases and J dropped 6 bases, with 13 bases sitting between them. CDR1 and CDR2 from the germline V gene are SGHRS and YFSETQ. The CDR3 is 15 amino acids.

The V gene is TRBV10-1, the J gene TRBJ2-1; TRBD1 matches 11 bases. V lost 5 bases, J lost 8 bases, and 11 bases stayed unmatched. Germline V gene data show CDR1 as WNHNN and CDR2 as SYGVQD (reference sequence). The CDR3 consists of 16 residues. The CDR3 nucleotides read TGCGCCAGCAGTTACGTGCAGGACAGGGGGCTCTATGAGCAGTTCTTC. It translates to CASSYVQDRGLYEQFF.

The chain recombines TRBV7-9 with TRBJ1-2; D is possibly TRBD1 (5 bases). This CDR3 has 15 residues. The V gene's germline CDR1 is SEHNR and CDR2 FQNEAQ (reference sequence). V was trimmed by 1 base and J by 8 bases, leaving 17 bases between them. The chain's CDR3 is CASSLGDGSQQGYTF. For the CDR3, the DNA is TGTGCCAGCAGCTTAGGGGACGGGAGTCAACAGGGCTACACCTTC.

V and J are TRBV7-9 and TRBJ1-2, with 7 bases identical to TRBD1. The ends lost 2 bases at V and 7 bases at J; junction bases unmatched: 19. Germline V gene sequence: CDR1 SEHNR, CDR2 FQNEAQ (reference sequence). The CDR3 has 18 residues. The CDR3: CASSLKPTGLSKNVGYTF. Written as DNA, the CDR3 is TGTGCCAGCAGCTTAAAGCCGACAGGGCTAAGCAAAAATGTTGGCTACACCTTC.

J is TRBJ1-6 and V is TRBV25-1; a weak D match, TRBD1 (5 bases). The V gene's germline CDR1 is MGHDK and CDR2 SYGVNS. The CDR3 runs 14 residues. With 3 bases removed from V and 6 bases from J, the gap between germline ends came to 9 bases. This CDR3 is CASSETVSNSPLHF. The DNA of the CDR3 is TGTGCCAGCAGTGAGACAGTGTCTAATTCACCCCTCCACTTT.

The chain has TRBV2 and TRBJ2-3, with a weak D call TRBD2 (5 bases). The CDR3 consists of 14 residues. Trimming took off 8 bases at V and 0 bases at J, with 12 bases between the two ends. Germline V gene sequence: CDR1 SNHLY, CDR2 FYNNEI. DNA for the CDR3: TGTGCCAGCCCTCGAGGGTCTAGCACAGATACGCAGTATTTT. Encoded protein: CASPRGSSTDTQYF.

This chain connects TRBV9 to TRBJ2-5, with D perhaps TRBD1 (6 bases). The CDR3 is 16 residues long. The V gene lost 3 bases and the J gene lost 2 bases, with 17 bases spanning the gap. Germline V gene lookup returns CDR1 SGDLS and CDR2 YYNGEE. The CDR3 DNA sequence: TGTGCCAGCAGCGCAGGAGGTCTGACAGGTCAAGAGACCCAGTACTTC. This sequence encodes CASSAGGLTGQETQYF.

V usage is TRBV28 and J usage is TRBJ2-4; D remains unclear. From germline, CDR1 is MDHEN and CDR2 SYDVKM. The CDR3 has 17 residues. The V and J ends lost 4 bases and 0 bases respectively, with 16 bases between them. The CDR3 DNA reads TGTGCCAGCAGTTCACCCCCGGTAAGATCAGCCAAAAACATTCAGTACTTC. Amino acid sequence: CASSSPPVRSAKNIQYF.

The CDR3 DNA reads as TGCGCCAGCAGCCCTAGCGGGGGGACGACCGGGGAGCTGTTTTTT. This encodes CASSPSGGTTGELFF. This chain joins TRBV5-1 and TRBJ2-2; 11 nucleotides align to TRBD2. CDR3 length equals 15 residues. With V trimmed by 4 bases and J by 5 bases, 4 bases remained unmatched. Germline V lookup: CDR1 SGHRS, CDR2 YFSETQ.

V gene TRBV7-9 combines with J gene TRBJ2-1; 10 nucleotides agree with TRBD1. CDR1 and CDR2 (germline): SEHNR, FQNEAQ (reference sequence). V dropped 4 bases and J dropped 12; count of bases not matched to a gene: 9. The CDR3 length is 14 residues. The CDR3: CASSSLTGGRGQFF. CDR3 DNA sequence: TGTGCCAGCAGCTCTTTGACAGGGGGCCGTGGGCAGTTCTTC.

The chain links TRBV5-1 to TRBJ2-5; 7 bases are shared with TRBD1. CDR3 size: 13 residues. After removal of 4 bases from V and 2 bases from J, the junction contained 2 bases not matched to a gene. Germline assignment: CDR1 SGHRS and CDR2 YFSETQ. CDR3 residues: CASSGTVQETQYF. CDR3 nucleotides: TGCGCCAGCAGCGGGACAGTTCAAGAGACCCAGTACTTC.

CDR3 sequence: CASKWGGGTEAFF. Written as DNA, the CDR3 is TGTGCCAGCAAGTGGGGAGGGGGCACTGAAGCTTTCTTT. V is TRBV7-9 and J is TRBJ1-1, with a weak D call TRBD1 (6 bases). CDR3 length: 13 amino acids. Germline lookup yields CDR1 SEHNR and CDR2 FQNEAQ (reference sequence). V was shortened by 7 bases and J by 4 bases, with 13 bases between the two germline ends.

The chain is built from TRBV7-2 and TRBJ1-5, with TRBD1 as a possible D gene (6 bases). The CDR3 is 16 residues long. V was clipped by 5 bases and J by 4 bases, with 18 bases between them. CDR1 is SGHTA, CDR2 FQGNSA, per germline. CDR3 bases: TGTGCCAGCAGCCGAAGTCTGCACAGGGCAAATCAGCCCCAGCATTTT. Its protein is CASSRSLHRANQPQHF.

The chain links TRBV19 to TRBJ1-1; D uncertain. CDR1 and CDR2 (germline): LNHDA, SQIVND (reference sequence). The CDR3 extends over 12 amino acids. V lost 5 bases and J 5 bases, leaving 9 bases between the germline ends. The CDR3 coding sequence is TGTGCCAGTAGTTTACGGGAAACTGAAGCTTTCTTT. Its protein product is CASSLRETEAFF.